The 26 T cell receptor beta chains listed next were all sequenced from one sample in a study of blood T cell repertoires in COVID-19. TCRdb's copy holds only in-frame clones and misses some; the assay was immunoSEQ multiplex PCR. This table has 200,000 or so clones, approximately 84% appearing once. The material sequenced was peripheral blood. The receptor source for this set is a woman aged 65 to 85 with active or convalescent COVID-19.

The gene calls are TRBV6-1 and TRBJ2-1, with a weak D call TRBD2 (6 bases). The V end lost 2 bases, the J end lost 7 bases, and 15 bases lay between the germline ends. The CDR3 runs 15 residues. CDR1 is MNHNS, CDR2 SASEGT, per germline. The CDR3 DNA sequence: TGTGCCAGCAGTGAAAGCCTAGCCGCGGGGAATGAGCAGTTCTTC. As protein: CASSESLAAGNEQFF.

V and J are TRBV12-3 or TRBV12-4 and TRBJ1-1; D ambiguous. The V end was cut by 3 bases, the J end by 1 base, with 6 bases between. The CDR3 has 13 residues. The chain's CDR3 is CASSFAGNTEAFF. DNA of the CDR3: TGTGCCAGCAGTTTTGCGGGGAACACTGAAGCTTTCTTT.

This clone was observed a handful of times. The chain recombines TRBV2 with TRBJ1-5; D is unclear. This CDR3 contains 15 residues. V was shortened by 1 base and J by 0 bases, with 7 bases between the two germline ends. The germline V gene encodes CDR1 SNHLY and CDR2 FYNNEI. The CDR3 is CASSEGEFSNQPQHF. The CDR3 region has the DNA TGTGCCAGCAGTGAAGGAGAATTTAGCAATCAGCCCCAGCATTTT.

This chain links TRBV30 with TRBJ2-7; 8 bases agree with TRBD2. This CDR3 spans 15 amino acids. V shed 4 bases, J shed 3 bases, and the junction held 11 bases outside the gene matches. The germline V gene has CDR1 GTSNPN and CDR2 SVGIG (reference sequence). For the CDR3, the DNA is TGTGCCTGGACCCACCCGGGGGGGGGAATCTACGAGCAGTACTTC. This gives the protein CAWTHPGGGIYEQYF.

The chain is built from TRBV7-6 and TRBJ2-5; a weak D match, TRBD1 (5 bases). Trimming took off 4 bases at V and 3 bases at J, with 15 bases between the two ends. Germline V gene sequence: CDR1 SGHVS, CDR2 FNYEAQ. This CDR3 has 15 amino acids. In DNA, the CDR3 is TGTGCCAGCAGCTCCTCAGAGCAAGGGGAAGAGACCCAGTACTTC. Translation: CASSSSEQGEETQYF.

The chain uses TRBV4-1 and TRBJ2-1; 7 nucleotides align to TRBD2. CDR3 length: 17 residues. V lost 0 bases, J lost 6 bases, and 11 bases stayed unmatched. Germline V gives CDR1 MGHRA, CDR2 YSYEKL. This CDR3 reads CASSQDRTRRVVNEQFF. As DNA, the CDR3 is TGCGCCAGCAGCCAAGATCGGACTAGGAGGGTAGTCAATGAGCAGTTCTTC.

The chain carries TRBV6-5 and TRBJ2-1, with D perhaps TRBD2 (5 bases). The V gene's germline CDR1 is MNHEY and CDR2 SVGAGI. The length of the CDR3 is 15 residues. The ends were cut back, 6 bases at V and 6 bases at J, with 18 bases in the middle. The CDR3 nucleotides are TGTGCCAGCAGCCCCAATGGACTCGCTTTCAATGAGCAGTTCTTC. This encodes CASSPNGLAFNEQFF.

This rearrangement joins TRBV5-4 to TRBJ2-3; 10 bases align to TRBD2. Germline V gives CDR1 SGHNT, CDR2 YYREEE (reference sequence). The CDR3 covers 15 residues. J lost 2 bases, V lost 2 bases, and 2 bases had no gene match. The CDR3 nucleotides read TGTGCCAGCAGCTTCAGCGGGAGGGCCACAGATACGCAGTATTTT. This encodes CASSFSGRATDTQYF.

In the case of this clone: Germline is not matched at one junction end, which may reflect a read error. This chain uses TRBV6-8 with TRBJ2-7; TRBD2 might be the D (6 bases). The CDR3 is 13 amino acids. Germline assignment: CDR1 MNHGY and CDR2 SAAAGT. CDR3 in amino acids: CASSYSKGPRRDF. The CDR3 nucleotides read TGTGCCAGCAGTTACTCGAAGGGTCCACGGAGGGACTTC.

The chain uses TRBV5-5 and TRBJ1-2; no reliable D call. With 0 bases removed from V and 2 bases from J, the gap between germline ends came to 14 bases. Germline V gives CDR1 SGHKS, CDR2 YYEKEE (reference sequence). The CDR3 has 16 residues. The CDR3 DNA reads TGTGCCAGCAGCTTGGCTTATCCGACAACAAACTATGGCTACACCTTC. Encoded protein: CASSLAYPTTNYGYTF.

The chain joins TRBV29-1 to TRBJ2-2, with 7 bases that match TRBD2. The V gene's germline CDR1 is SQVTM and CDR2 ANQGSEA. This CDR3 comprises 17 residues. V lost 4 bases and J lost 3; bases outside the gene matches: 14. CDR3 sequence reads: CSVAGISGLTYTGELFF. The CDR3 DNA reads TGCAGCGTTGCCGGCATTAGCGGGCTAACTTACACCGGGGAGCTGTTTTTT.

This clone was picked up one time. J is TRBJ2-1 and V is TRBV7-9, with TRBD2 matching 11 bases. Germline CDR1 is SEHNR and CDR2 is FQNEAQ (reference sequence). V was pared by 1 base and J by 5 bases, with 1 base of the junction left unmatched. The CDR3 spans 15 residues. The CDR3 region has the DNA TGTGCCAGCAGCTTAGTGGGACTAGCGGACAATGAGCAGTTCTTC. Translation gives CASSLVGLADNEQFF.

This clone appeared once. The chain combines TRBV5-1 with TRBJ2-1, with TRBD2 matching 13 bases. The germline CDR1 and CDR2 sequences are SGHRS and YFSETQ. After removal of 4 bases from V and 8 bases from J, the junction contained 12 bases not matched to a gene. This CDR3 comprises 17 residues. The CDR3 region has the DNA TGCGCCAGCAGCACTTCAAGGACTAGCGGGAGTATCGATGAGCAGTTCTTC. Encoded protein: CASSTSRTSGSIDEQFF.

This clone appeared a single time. V is TRBV19 and J is TRBJ1-1; D is uncertain. Between the trimmed V and J ends, which lost 10 bases and 4 bases, there was a span of 22 bases. Germline CDR1 LNHDA, CDR2 SQIVND (reference sequence). CDR3 length: 15 residues. CDR3 loop: CATRDFPRGSTEAFF. CDR3 DNA: TGTGCCACCCGAGATTTTCCCCGGGGAAGCACTGAAGCTTTCTTT.

This sequence joins TRBV19 and TRBJ2-1, with D tentatively TRBD1 (6 bases). The CDR3 sequence is 16 residues long. Trimming took 0 bases from V and 6 from J, leaving 15 bases between them. The germline gives CDR1 LNHDA, CDR2 SQIVND (reference sequence). CDR3 sequence reads: CASSIDQGGAPNEQFF. DNA for the CDR3: TGTGCCAGTAGTATAGATCAAGGGGGAGCGCCCAATGAGCAGTTCTTC.

The genes are TRBV18 and TRBJ2-1, with D possibly matching TRBD1 (7 bases). V was shortened by 1 base and J by 2 bases, with 12 bases between the two germline ends. The CDR3 totals 16 residues. CDR1 KGHSH and CDR2 LQKENI come from the germline V gene. The CDR3 protein is CASSPLPRGAYNEQFF. The DNA of the CDR3 is TGTGCCAGCTCACCACTCCCCAGGGGGGCCTACAATGAGCAGTTCTTC. Variable domain in full (rest from reference TRBV18 and TRBJ2-1): NAGVMQNPRHLVRRRGQEARLRCSPMKGHSHVYWYRQLPEEGLKFMVYLQKENIIDESGMPKERFSAEFPKEGPSILRIQQVVRGDSAAYFCASSPLPRGAYNEQFFGPGTRLTVL.

The chain combines TRBV3-1 (or the pseudogene TRBV3-2) with TRBJ2-3; tentative D call: TRBD2 (5 bases). This CDR3 comprises 15 residues. Germline lookup yields CDR1 LGHDT and CDR2 YNNKEL (reference sequence). The V and J ends lost 1 base and 6 bases respectively, with 14 bases between them. The CDR3 spells CASSQGSTGFDTQYF. In nucleotides, the CDR3 is TGTGCCAGCAGCCAAGGGTCTACGGGGTTTGATACGCAGTATTTT.

The chain is built from TRBV27 and TRBJ1-2; no reliable D call. Per germline, CDR1 MNHEY and CDR2 SMNVEV (reference sequence). The V gene lost 7 bases and the J gene lost 6 bases, with 9 bases spanning the gap. This CDR3 is built from 11 residues. CDR3 residues: CASTEGDGYTF. CDR3 nucleotides: TGTGCCAGCACTGAGGGAGATGGCTACACCTTC.

The chain links TRBV5-1 to TRBJ2-1; D is ambiguous. The CDR3 sequence is 14 residues long. V gave up 5 bases and J gave up 5 bases, with 14 bases separating them. Germline values: CDR1 SGHRS, CDR2 YFSETQ. CDR3 sequence: CASRKEGSDNEQFF. DNA of the CDR3: TGCGCCAGCAGAAAGGAAGGAAGCGACAATGAGCAGTTCTTC.

This clone is a singleton in its sample. The chain uses TRBV28 and TRBJ1-1; D remains unclear. V dropped 8 bases and J dropped 4 bases, with 17 bases sitting between them. CDR1 and CDR2 (germline): MDHEN, SYDVKM. The CDR3 is 14 amino acids. As DNA, the CDR3 is TGTGCCAGCGGGAAGGGAGGCACCGGCACTGAAGCTTTCTTT. This codes for CASGKGGTGTEAFF.

V and J are TRBV6-1 and TRBJ2-1; D gene unclear. From germline, CDR1 is MNHNS and CDR2 SASEGT. V was shortened by 0 bases and J by 0 bases, with 12 bases between the two germline ends. The CDR3 sequence is 17 residues long. The CDR3 sequence is CASSEARSASSYNEQFF. CDR3 sequence (DNA): TGTGCCAGCAGTGAAGCGCGGAGCGCGAGCTCCTACAATGAGCAGTTCTTC.

J is TRBJ1-1 and V is TRBV7-9, with D perhaps TRBD1 (6 bases). Germline-derived CDR1 and CDR2 are SEHNR and FQNEAQ (reference sequence). The V end lost 2 bases, the J end lost 0 bases, and 13 bases lay between the germline ends. The CDR3 extends over 16 amino acids. The CDR3 coding sequence is TGTGCCAGCAGCTTATTAAGGGGGAGTGTGAACACTGAAGCTTTCTTT. Amino acid sequence: CASSLLRGSVNTEAFF.

In its sample, this clone was seen a few times. Other DNA sequences of this sample code for an identical CDR3. The rearrangement uses TRBV6-5 and TRBJ1-1; D not resolved. The CDR3 consists of 13 residues. Germline V gives CDR1 MNHEY, CDR2 SVGAGI. Deletions cut 2 bases from V and 1 base from J, with 5 bases between. Here the CDR3 DNA reads TGTGCCAGCAGTTACGGCCCGAACACTGAAGCTTTCTTT. It is translated as CASSYGPNTEAFF.

The chain recombines TRBV9 with TRBJ1-6, with D possibly being TRBD1 (6 bases). Per germline, CDR1 SGDLS and CDR2 YYNGEE. Deletions cut 4 bases from V and 7 bases from J, with 12 bases between. The CDR3 has 14 amino acids. The CDR3 nucleotides read TGTGCCAGCAGCCGGCGACAGGAAAATTCACCCCTCCACTTT. This encodes CASSRRQENSPLHF.

Only one count was recorded for this clone. This sequence joins TRBV4-1 and TRBJ2-5; 10 bases line up with TRBD2. J gave up 5 bases and V 4 bases, and 7 bases lay outside the gene matches. There are 15 residues in the CDR3. Germline loops: CDR1 MGHRA, CDR2 YSYEKL. The CDR3 coding sequence is TGCGCCAGCAGCCTCCTAGCGGGAGAAGAGGAGACCCAGTACTTC. This gives the protein CASSLLAGEEETQYF.

V is TRBV4-1 and J is TRBJ1-2; maybe TRBD1 (6 bases). Germline loops: CDR1 MGHRA, CDR2 YSYEKL. The length of the CDR3 is 17 residues. V gave up 0 bases and J gave up 4 bases, with 18 bases separating them. The CDR3, as DNA: TGCGCCAGCAGCCAAGATAGAACAGGGATGGGTAGCTATGGCTACACCTTC. Residues: CASSQDRTGMGSYGYTF.